This TCR beta chain was documented in a study of cytomegalovirus exposure and HLA in healthy donors. Findings and caveats of the study: Immune exposure was documented only through CMV serostatus. Accurate HLA-A and HLA-B prediction from TCR beta sequences was reported for most subjects. Most sequenced TCRs were rare (though some public TCRs occurred in many donors).

Primers included in the PCR were 60 Vbeta and 13 Jbeta primers. The repertoire was sequenced with immunoSEQ multiplex PCR; TCRdb's copy has only in-frame clones and lacks some. The sample has more than 100,000 clones, over 70% seen once; the top ten hold about 1.5%. This clone was recorded once. Its antigen is unknown. All donors participated as healthy donors of bone marrow. Sequenced: PBMCs. This TCR derives from a woman aged 18-35 years in good health and CMV-seronegative.

Written as DNA, the CDR3 is TGTGCCACCCGGGACAGGGGGCTGACAGATACGCAGTATTTT. It codes for CATRDRGLTDTQYF. The chain couples TRBV15 to TRBJ2-3, with 12 positions matching TRBD1. Germline V gene lookup returns CDR1 LNHNV and CDR2 YYDKDF (reference sequence). The V and J ends lost 8 bases and 3 bases, in that order; junction bases with no gene match: 3. The length of the CDR3 is 14 residues.